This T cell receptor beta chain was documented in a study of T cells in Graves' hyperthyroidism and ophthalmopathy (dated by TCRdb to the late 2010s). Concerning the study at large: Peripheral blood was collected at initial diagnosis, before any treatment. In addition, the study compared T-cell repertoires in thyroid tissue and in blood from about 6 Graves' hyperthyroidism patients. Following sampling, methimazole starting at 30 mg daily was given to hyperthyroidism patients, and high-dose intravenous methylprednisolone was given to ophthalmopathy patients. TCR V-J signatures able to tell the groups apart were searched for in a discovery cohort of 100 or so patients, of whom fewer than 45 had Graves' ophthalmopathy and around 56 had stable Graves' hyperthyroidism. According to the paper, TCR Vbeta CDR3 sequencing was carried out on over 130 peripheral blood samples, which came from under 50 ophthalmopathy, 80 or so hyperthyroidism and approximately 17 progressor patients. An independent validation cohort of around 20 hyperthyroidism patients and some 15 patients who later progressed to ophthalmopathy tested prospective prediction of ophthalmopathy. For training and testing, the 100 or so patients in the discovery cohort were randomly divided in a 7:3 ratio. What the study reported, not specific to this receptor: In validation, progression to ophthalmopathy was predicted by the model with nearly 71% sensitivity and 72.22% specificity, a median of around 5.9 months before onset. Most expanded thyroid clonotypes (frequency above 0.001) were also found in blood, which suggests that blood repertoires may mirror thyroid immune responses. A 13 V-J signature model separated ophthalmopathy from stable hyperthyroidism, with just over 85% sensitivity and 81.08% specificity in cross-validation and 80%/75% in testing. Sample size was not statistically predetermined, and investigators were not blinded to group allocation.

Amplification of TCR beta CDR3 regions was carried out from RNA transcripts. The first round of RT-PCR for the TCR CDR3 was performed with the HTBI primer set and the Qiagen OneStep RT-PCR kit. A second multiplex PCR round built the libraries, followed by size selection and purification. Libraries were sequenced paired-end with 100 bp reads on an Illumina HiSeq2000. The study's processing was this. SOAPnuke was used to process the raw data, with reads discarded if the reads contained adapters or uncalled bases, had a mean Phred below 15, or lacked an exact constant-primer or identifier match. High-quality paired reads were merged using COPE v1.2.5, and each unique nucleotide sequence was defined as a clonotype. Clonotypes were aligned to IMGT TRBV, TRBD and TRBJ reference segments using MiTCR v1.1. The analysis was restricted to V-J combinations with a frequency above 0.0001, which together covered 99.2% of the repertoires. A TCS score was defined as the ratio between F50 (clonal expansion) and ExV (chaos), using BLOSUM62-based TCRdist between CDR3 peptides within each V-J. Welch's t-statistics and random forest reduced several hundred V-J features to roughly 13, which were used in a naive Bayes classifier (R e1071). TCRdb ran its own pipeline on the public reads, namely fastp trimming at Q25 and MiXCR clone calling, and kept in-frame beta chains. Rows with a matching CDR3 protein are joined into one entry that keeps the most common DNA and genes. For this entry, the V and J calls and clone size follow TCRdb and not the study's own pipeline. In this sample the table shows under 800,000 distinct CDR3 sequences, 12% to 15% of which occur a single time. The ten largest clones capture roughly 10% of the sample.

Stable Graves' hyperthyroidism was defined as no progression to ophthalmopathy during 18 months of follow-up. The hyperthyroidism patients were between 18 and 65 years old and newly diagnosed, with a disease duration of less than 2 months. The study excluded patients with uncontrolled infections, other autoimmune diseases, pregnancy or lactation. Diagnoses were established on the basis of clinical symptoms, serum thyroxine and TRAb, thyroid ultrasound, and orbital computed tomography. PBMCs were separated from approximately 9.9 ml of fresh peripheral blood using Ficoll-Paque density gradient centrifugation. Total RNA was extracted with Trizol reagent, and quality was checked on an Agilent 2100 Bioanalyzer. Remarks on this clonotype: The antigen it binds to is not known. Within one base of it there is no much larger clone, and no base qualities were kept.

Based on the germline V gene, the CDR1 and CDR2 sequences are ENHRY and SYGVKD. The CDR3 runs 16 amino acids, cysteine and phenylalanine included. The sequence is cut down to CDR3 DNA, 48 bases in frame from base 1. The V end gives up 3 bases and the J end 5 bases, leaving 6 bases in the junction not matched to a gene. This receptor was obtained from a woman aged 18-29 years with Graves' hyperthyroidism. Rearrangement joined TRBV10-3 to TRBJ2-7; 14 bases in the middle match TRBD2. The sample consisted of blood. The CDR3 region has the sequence CAISDNPGLAGDEQYF. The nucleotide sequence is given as TGTGCCATCAGTGATAACCCGGGACTAGCGGGAGACGAGCAGTACTTC.